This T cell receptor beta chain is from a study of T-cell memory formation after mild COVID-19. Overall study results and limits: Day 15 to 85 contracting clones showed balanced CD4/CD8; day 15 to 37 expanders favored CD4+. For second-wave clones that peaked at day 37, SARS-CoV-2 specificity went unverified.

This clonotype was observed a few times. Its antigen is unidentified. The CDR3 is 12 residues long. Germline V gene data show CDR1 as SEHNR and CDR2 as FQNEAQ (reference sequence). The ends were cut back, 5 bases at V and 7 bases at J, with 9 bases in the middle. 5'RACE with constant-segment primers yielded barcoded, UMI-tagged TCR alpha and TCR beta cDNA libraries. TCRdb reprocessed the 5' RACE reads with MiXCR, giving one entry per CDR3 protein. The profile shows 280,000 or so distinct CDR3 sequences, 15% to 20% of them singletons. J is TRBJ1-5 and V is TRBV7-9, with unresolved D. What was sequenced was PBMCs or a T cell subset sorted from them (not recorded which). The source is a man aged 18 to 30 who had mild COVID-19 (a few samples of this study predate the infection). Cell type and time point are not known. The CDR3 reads CASSASGQPQHF. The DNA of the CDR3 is TGTGCCAGCAGCGCGTCCGGACAGCCCCAGCATTTT.